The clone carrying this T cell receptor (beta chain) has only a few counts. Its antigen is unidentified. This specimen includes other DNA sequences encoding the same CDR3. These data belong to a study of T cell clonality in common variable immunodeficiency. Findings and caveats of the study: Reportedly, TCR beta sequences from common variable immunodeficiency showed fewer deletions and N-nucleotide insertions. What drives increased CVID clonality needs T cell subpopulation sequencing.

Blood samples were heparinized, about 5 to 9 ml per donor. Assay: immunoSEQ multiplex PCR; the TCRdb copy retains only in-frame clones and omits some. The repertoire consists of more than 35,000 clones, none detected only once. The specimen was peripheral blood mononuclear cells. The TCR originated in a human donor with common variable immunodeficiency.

CDR3 residues: CASSRPAEGEKLFF. CDR3 DNA (partial): TGTGCCAGTAGTCGCCCGGCAGAGGGGGAAAAA. V gene TRBV19 combines with J gene TRBJ1-4; D perhaps matches TRBD1 (5 bases). The CDR3 extends 3 residues past the end of the read, so its final part is completed from the germline J gene. V lost 5 bases and J lost 8, with 15 bases in between. The germline CDR1 and CDR2 sequences are LNHDA and SQIVND (reference sequence). The CDR3 is 14 residues long.